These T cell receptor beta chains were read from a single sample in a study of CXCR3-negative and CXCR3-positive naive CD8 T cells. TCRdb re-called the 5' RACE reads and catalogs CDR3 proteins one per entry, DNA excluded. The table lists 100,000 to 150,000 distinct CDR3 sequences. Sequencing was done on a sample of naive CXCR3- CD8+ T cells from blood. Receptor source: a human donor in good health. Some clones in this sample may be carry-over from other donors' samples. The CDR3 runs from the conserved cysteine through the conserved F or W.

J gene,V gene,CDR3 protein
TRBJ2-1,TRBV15,CATSRTGRGPYNEQFF
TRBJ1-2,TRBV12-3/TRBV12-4,CASSPSAAPNYGYTF
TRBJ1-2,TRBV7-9,CASRGGDYGYTF
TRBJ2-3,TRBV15,CATSRARDYLVPDTQYF
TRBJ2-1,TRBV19,CASSMQGGYNEQFF
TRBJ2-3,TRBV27,CASSFSIPLTDTQYF
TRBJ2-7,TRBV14,CASSQGPVSWGYEQYF
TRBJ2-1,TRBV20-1,CSAESGTSGGYYNEQLF
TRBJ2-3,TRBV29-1,CSVDGSEGLSDTQYF
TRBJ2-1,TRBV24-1,CATSDATGVSYNEQFF
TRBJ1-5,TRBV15,CATANRGSNQPQHF
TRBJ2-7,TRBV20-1,CSARTTDSAYEQYF
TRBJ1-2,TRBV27,CASSAGGGYTF